This T cell receptor (beta chain) was found in a study of blood T cell repertoires in COVID-19. Study as a whole: Samples representing acute and convalescent COVID-19 were sourced from the United States, Italy and Spain. Sample material is recorded as cDNA or gDNA derived from T cells, B-cell-depleted T cells, or PBMCs.

Original processing methods: Nucleated cell number was recorded as an estimate derived from reference gene primer amplification. Generated by immunoSEQ multiplex PCR, the TCRdb table keeps only in-frame clones and is missing some. That table gives V, J and clone size, and the DNA gave D and trimming. The repertoire holds over 200,000 clones, with about three quarters as singletons. The sequenced sample was peripheral blood. This clonotype was obtained from a woman older than 75 with acute or convalescent COVID-19.

CDR3 nucleotide sequence: TGTGCCAGCAGTATGACAGTGGGCTCCTACAATGAGCAGTTCTTC. Translated, it gives CASSMTVGSYNEQFF. The rearrangement uses TRBV27 and TRBJ2-1; a weak D match, TRBD1 (5 bases). The ends were cut back, 5 bases at V and 0 bases at J, with 11 bases in the middle. Germline assignment: CDR1 MNHEY and CDR2 SMNVEV (reference sequence). The CDR3 length is 15 residues.